A selection of T cell receptor beta chains follows, all from one sample in a study of blood T cells in healthy people across ages. MiXCR, run by TCRdb on the 5' RACE reads, gives a single entry per CDR3 protein. The top ten hold about a fifth of the sample, which has approximately 820,000 distinct CDR3 sequences, 44% seen once. The specimen sequenced was blood. The receptor source for this set is a man in his 60s in good health. The conserved cysteine and the conserved F or W are not part of the CDR3 here.

J gene,V gene,CDR3 protein
TRBJ1-2,TRBV30,AGRGREGYT
TRBJ1-2,TRBV6-2/TRBV6-3,ASSPDATGDGYT
TRBJ2-2,TRBV4-3,ASSQHPGGLSTGELF
TRBJ2-1,TRBV5-1,ASRMGSSNYEQF
TRBJ2-1,TRBV20-1,SARASGGADEQF
TRBJ2-3,TRBV15,ATSRGFESGKY
TRBJ2-7,TRBV12-3/TRBV12-4,ASSPDRVYEQY
TRBJ2-1,TRBV2,ASLIPGTGTNEQF
TRBJ2-7,TRBV30,AWDRGRYEQY
.,TRBV5-6,ASSFGRVGNYEQY
TRBJ1-1,TRBV10-3,AIALQGVDTEAF
TRBJ2-5,TRBV6-5,ASGTGIRETQY
TRBJ2-7,TRBV6-2/TRBV6-3,ASSYTRIYEQY
TRBJ1-2,TRBV18,ASSSTGQNYGYT
TRBJ1-1,TRBV20-1,SAEEVNTEAF
TRBJ1-2,TRBV4-3,ASSPRASYGYT
TRBJ2-1,TRBV7-3,ASMAGMGDNEQF
TRBJ2-1,TRBV12-3/TRBV12-4,ASTGTALYNEQF
TRBJ2-5,TRBV7-2,ATNFAGEHQETQY
TRBJ1-2,TRBV15,ATSRQESGTDGYT
TRBJ2-7,TRBV5-1,ASSLARTGAYEQY
TRBJ2-1,TRBV3-1,ASSQANEQF
TRBJ2-1,TRBV11-2,ASSLGDSTEQF
TRBJ2-1,TRBV12-3/TRBV12-4,ASSPLGDEQF
TRBJ1-5,TRBV4-3,ASSQGQGVQPQH
TRBJ1-2,TRBV14,ASSQEVTYGYT
TRBJ1-6,TRBV13,ASSLVQGYNSPLH
.,TRBV5-4,ASSWRPKQETQY
TRBJ1-2,TRBV30,AWRTGTGNYGYT
TRBJ2-5,TRBV7-2,ASSFAAGAQETQY
TRBJ2-7,TRBV11-3,ASSLDRWAYEQY
TRBJ1-1,TRBV7-6,ASSLVPPAPGGLNTEAF
TRBJ2-3,TRBV7-9,ASSLEGLAGADTQY
TRBJ1-2,TRBV20-1,SAKTGQLYYGYT
TRBJ1-2,TRBV3-1,ASSQEHRGGGYT
TRBJ2-2,TRBV28,ATYPRQGKTGELF
TRBJ2-7,TRBV7-9,ASSRTTARGTGRNEQY
.,TRBV3-1,ASSQDLAGGPYEQY
TRBJ2-1,TRBV5-1,ASSKTSLDEQF
TRBJ2-5,TRBV25-1,ASRGEGQAGEQY
TRBJ2-5,TRBV13,ASREDRASETQY
TRBJ2-7,TRBV3-1,ASSQTWAVGPNSYEQY
TRBJ2-7,TRBV6-6,ASSRGTGVYEQY
TRBJ2-5,TRBV7-9,ASSLVYRADQETQY
TRBJ2-3,TRBV11-2,ASSPRRGSDTQY
.,TRBV28,ASSYPGQGAEQY
TRBJ2-1,TRBV7-2,ASSLEFRASYNEQF
TRBJ2-3,TRBV7-9,ASSLGVSGGADTQY
TRBJ2-2,TRBV7-2,ASSFQGSAGELF
TRBJ2-1,TRBV12-3/TRBV12-4,ASSPERGGPYNEQF
TRBJ2-2,TRBV5-1,ASSLGLASTNTGELF
TRBJ1-5,TRBV4-1,ASSQESPRRLNQPQH
TRBJ2-7,TRBV25-1,ASSMGGSPNEQY
TRBJ1-2,TRBV12-3/TRBV12-4,ASSLTSGYGYT